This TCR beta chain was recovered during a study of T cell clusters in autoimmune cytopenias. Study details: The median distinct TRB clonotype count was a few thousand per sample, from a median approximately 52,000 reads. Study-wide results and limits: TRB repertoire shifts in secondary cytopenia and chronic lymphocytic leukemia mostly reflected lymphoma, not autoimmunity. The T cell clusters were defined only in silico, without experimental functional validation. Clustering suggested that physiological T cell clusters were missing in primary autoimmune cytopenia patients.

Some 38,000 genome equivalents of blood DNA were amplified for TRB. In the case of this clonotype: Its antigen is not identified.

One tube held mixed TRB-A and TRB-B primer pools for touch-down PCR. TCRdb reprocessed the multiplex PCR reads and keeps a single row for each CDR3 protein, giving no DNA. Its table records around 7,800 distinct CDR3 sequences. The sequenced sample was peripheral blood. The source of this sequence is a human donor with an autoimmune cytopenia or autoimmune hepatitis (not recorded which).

CDR3 amino acids: CASSSLSGGKYGQYF. This chain links TRBV11-2 with TRBJ2-7; as DNA is missing, the TRBD2 call by TCRdb cannot be tested. Germline CDR1 is SGHAT and CDR2 is FQNNGV. The CDR3 has 15 amino acids. Full variable domain (remainder filled in from reference TRBV11-2 and TRBJ2-7): EAGVAQSPRYKIIEKRQSVAFWCNPISGHATLYWYQQILGQGPKLLIQFQNNGVVDDSQLPKDRFSAERLKGVDSTLKIQPAKLEDSAVYLCASSSLSGGKYGQYFGPGTRLTVT.